In this sample, the clone carrying this TCR beta chain turned up many times. Axillary draining lymph nodes of breast cancer patients supplied the node samples. Via MiXCR, TCRdb re-called the multiplex PCR reads, giving one row per CDR3 protein. In the table there are about 180,000 distinct CDR3 sequences, roughly a third of which are singletons. The entry originates in a study of breast tumors, draining lymph nodes, adjacent tissues. The CDR3 sequence is 16 residues long. CDR1 is LGHNT and CDR2 is FRNRAP in the germline V gene. With 0 bases clipped from V and 5 bases from J, the junction kept 7 bases outside the gene matches.

The chain couples TRBV12-5 to TRBJ2-1; 7 nucleotides match TRBD1. Sequencing was done on a sample of axillary lymph node tissue. The clonotype comes from a female donor with breast cancer. Some clones in this sample may be carry-over from other donors' samples. The CDR3: CASGLVTGVSDNEQFF. For the CDR3, the DNA is TGTGCTAGTGGTTTGGTAACAGGGGTATCTGACAATGAGCAGTTCTTC.